The clone carrying this T cell receptor (beta chain) was observed a few times. Its specificity is unknown. This sample is part of a study of CD8+ T cells in alopecia areata. Treatment noted: oral pan-JAK inhibitor, 5-10 mg twice daily. After isolation, RNA underwent reverse transcription to generate cDNA as the sequencing template. Sequenced by immunoSEQ multiplex PCR; TCRdb stores in-frame clones only, minus some. The sample consists of fewer than 150,000 clones, roughly 56% of them appearing once. This CDR3 contains 15 residues. Germline CDR1 and CDR2: MNHEY and SVGAGI. V was cut by 6 bases and J by 4 bases, with 16 bases left in between. Study conclusions and caveats: Lesional tissue from the scalp (especially in alopecia totalis/universalis) showed higher clonality than normal scalp. Both scalp clonality and the expanded CD8+ clones among the top 100 showed a significant decrease with tofacitinib. In scalp and blood, many expanded lesional clones persisted during tofacitinib.

The sequences come from CD4+ T cells sorted from blood, collected at week 24, from a patient treated with tofacitinib. This chain uses TRBV6-5 with TRBJ1-3; TRBD1 might be the D (6 bases). The receptor was derived from a human donor with alopecia areata. For the CDR3, the DNA is TGTGCCAGCAGCCGGTTCCGGGACATCGGAAACACCATATATTTT. This gives the protein CASSRFRDIGNTIYF.